The 9 T cell receptor beta chains in this list originate from one sample, sequenced in a study of T cells after yellow fever vaccination (dated by TCRdb to about 2019). Library preparation employed 5' RACE. The reads were generated on an Illumina NovaSeq 6000. Using fastp trimming at Q25 and MiXCR clonotype assembly, TCRdb reanalyzed the public sequencing data and kept in-frame beta chains. Each entry is one CDR3 protein sequence, shown with its most common DNA and genes. In this sample the table shows around 320,000 distinct CDR3 sequences, around 4.4% of which occur a single time. The ten top clones hold approximately 19% of the sample. This specimen's treatment or condition label, interpreted: live attenuated yellow fever vaccine strain. The specimen was PBMCs, collected 15 days after the yellow fever booster vaccination. These receptors were collected from a man younger than 35 who received the YFV17D yellow fever vaccine.

This clonotype has ten or more counts. This chain joins TRBV7-9 and TRBJ1-1; D is uncertain. CDR1 and CDR2 from the germline V gene are SEHNR and FQNEAQ (reference sequence). The V gene lost 5 bases and the J gene lost 1 base, with 14 bases spanning the gap. This CDR3 comprises 15 residues. The CDR3 reads CASSTEGGWNTEAFF. The DNA of the CDR3 is TGTGCCAGCAGCACAGAGGGAGGGTGGAACACTGAAGCTTTCTTT.

This clonotype occurred many times. This chain uses TRBV12-3 or TRBV12-4 with TRBJ2-1; D may be TRBD1 or TRBD2 (7 bases each). V was pared by 6 bases and J by 1 base, with 16 bases between. The length of the CDR3 is 16 residues. The CDR3 loop reads CASSSGGGLSYNEQFF. As DNA, the CDR3 is TGTGCCAGCAGCTCAGGGGGGGGGCTGTCCTACAATGAGCAGTTCTTC.

This clonotype was seen only a few times. The chain recombines TRBV9 with TRBJ1-6; tentative D call: TRBD1 (6 bases). Trimming stripped 0 bases from V and 7 bases from J, with 11 bases between. CDR3 length: 15 amino acids. Germline CDR1 and CDR2: SGDLS and YYNGEE. In DNA form, the CDR3 reads TGTGCCAGCAGCGTAGAGACAGGATGGAATTCACCCCTCCACTTT. It specifies CASSVETGWNSPLHF. Full variable domain (rest looked up from reference TRBV9 and TRBJ1-6): DSGVTQTPKHLITATGQRVTLRCSPRSGDLSVYWYQQSLDQGLQFLIQYYNGEERAKGNILERFSAQQFPDLHSELNLSSLELGDSALYFCASSVETGWNSPLHFGNGTRLTVT.

This clonotype was recorded many times. The chain is built from TRBV10-3 and TRBJ1-1; 10 bases align to TRBD1. V lost 6 bases to trimming and J lost 2 bases; unmatched junction nucleotides: 9. The CDR3 has 16 amino acids. Germline V gene lookup returns CDR1 ENHRY and CDR2 SYGVKD. The CDR3 sequence is CAIRPSWDRGNTEAFF. CDR3 coding DNA: TGTGCCATCAGGCCTTCATGGGACAGGGGTAACACTGAAGCTTTCTTT.

Ten or more counts support this clonotype. The V gene is TRBV6-2 or TRBV6-3, the J gene TRBJ1-1; the D gene is possibly TRBD1 (5 bases). This CDR3 has 13 amino acids. Trimming shortened V by 10 bases and J by 5 bases, and 17 bases separated the two germline ends. The V gene's germline CDR1 is MNHEY and CDR2 SVGEGT. CDR3 sequence reads: CATEGQGGTEAFF. DNA of the CDR3: TGTGCCACCGAGGGGCAGGGAGGTACTGAAGCTTTCTTT.

This clonotype has ten or more counts. The CDR3 DNA sequence: TGCAGTGCTAGGGTCGGGGGGAACACCGGGGAGCTGTTTTTT. Its translation is CSARVGGNTGELFF. The chain carries TRBV20-1 and TRBJ2-2; possible D gene TRBD2, 6 bases. CDR1 DFQATT and CDR2 SNEGSKA come from the germline V gene (reference sequence). The CDR3 consists of 14 residues. V was shortened by 3 bases and J by 1 base, with 9 bases between the two germline ends.

This clonotype was recorded a few times. The chain uses TRBV7-4 and TRBJ1-5; D might be TRBD1 (6 bases). V lost 6 bases, J lost 7 bases, and 19 bases lay in between. The CDR3 sequence is 15 residues long. Germline CDR1 is SGHVT and CDR2 is SQSDAQ. This chain's CDR3 is CASSCRRDTGQPQHF. The CDR3 nucleotides read TGTGCCAGCAGTTGCCGCCGGGACACGGGGCAGCCCCAGCATTTT.

This clonotype was observed a handful of times. V usage is TRBV3-1 and J usage is TRBJ2-7; 8 nucleotides align to TRBD1. V lost 3 bases and J lost 3; bases outside the gene matches: 4. The CDR3 runs to 14 residues. Per germline, CDR1 LGHDT and CDR2 YNNKEL (reference sequence). CDR3 DNA sequence: TGTGCCAGCAGCCAGGGTACAGGGGGCTACGAGCAGTACGTC. It codes for CASSQGTGGYEQYV.

The V and J genes are TRBV19 and TRBJ1-1; D is possibly TRBD1 (5 bases). The CDR3 sequence is 14 residues long. The V gene lost 8 bases and the J gene lost 5 bases, with 18 bases spanning the gap. The V gene's germline CDR1 is LNHDA and CDR2 SQIVND (reference sequence). DNA for the CDR3: TGTGCCAGTGATAACGGACCGAGGGGAACTGAAGCTTTCTTT. This codes for CASDNGPRGTEAFF.